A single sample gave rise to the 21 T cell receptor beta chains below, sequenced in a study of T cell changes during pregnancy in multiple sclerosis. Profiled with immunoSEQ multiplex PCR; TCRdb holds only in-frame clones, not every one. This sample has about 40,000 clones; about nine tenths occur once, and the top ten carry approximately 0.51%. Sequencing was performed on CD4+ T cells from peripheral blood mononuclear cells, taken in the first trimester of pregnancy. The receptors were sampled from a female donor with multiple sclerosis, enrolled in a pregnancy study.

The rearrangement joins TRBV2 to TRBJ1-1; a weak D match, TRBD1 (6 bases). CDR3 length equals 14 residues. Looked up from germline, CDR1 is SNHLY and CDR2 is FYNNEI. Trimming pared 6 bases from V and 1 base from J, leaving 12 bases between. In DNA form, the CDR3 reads TGTGCCAGCAGGACGGGACATTCGAACACTGAAGCTTTCTTT. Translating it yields CASRTGHSNTEAFF.

The CDR3 reads CASSPVVYGGGETQYF. DNA for the CDR3: TGTGCCAGCAGCCCGGTGGTCTATGGGGGCGGAGAGACCCAGTACTTC. V gene TRBV5-6 combines with J gene TRBJ2-5; D is possibly TRBD1 (6 bases). Trimming removed 4 bases from V and 4 bases from J, with 20 bases in between. This CDR3 is 16 amino acids long. CDR1 and CDR2 (germline): SGHDT, YYEEEE.

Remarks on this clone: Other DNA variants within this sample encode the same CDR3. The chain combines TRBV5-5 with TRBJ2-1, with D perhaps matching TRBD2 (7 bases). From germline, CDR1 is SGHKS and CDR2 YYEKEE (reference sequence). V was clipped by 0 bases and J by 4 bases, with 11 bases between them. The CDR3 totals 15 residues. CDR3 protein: CASSLDRGGYNEQFF. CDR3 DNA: TGTGCCAGCAGCTTGGATAGGGGGGGATACAATGAGCAGTTCTTC.

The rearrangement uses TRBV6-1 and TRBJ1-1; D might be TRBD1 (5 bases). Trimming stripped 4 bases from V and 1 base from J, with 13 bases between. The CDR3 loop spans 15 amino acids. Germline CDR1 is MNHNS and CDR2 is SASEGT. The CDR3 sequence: CASSGWGPPNTEAFF. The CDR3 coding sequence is TGTGCCAGCAGTGGATGGGGCCCCCCGAACACTGAAGCTTTCTTT.

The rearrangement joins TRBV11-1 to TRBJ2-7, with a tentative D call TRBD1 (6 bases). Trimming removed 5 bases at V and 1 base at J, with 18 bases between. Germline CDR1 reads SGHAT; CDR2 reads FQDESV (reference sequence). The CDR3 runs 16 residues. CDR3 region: CASSPGRADRSYEQYF. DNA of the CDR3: TGTGCCAGCAGCCCCGGGCGCGCGGACAGATCCTACGAGCAGTACTTC.

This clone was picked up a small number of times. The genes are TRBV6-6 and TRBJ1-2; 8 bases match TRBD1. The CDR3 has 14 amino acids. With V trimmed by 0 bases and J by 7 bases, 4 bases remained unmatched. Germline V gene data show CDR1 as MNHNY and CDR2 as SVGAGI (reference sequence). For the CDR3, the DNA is TGTGCCAGCAGTTACTCCCAGGGGGCCTCTGGCTACACCTTC. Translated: CASSYSQGASGYTF.

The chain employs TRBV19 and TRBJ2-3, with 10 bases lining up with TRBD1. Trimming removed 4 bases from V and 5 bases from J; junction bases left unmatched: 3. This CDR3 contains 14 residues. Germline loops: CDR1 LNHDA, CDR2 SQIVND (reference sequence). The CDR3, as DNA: TGTGCCAGTAGTACCGACAGGGGGCGAGATACGCAGTATTTT. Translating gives CASSTDRGRDTQYF.

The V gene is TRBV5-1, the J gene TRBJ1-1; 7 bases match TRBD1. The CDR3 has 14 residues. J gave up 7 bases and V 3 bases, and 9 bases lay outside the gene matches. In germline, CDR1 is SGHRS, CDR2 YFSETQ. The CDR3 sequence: CASSSGTEIHEAFF. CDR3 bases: TGCGCCAGCAGCTCCGGGACAGAAATCCATGAAGCTTTCTTT.

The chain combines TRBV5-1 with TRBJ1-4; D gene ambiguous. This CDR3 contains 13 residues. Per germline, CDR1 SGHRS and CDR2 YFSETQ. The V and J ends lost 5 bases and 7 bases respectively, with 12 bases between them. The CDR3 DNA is TGCGCCAGCAGTCTGCAGGAGGGTGAAAAACTGTTTTTT. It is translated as CASSLQEGEKLFF.

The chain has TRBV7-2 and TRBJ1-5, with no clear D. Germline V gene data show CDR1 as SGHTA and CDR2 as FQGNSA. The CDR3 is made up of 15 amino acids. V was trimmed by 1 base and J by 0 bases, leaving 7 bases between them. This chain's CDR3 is CASSLVLYSNQPQHF. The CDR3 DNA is TGTGCCAGCAGCTTAGTGTTGTATAGCAATCAGCCCCAGCATTTT.

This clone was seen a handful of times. The CDR3 here is CASSEPGSSGNTIYF. CDR3 DNA sequence: TGTGCCAGCAGTGAACCCGGTAGCTCTGGAAACACCATATATTTT. The chain joins TRBV25-1 to TRBJ1-3, with D unresolved. The germline V gene encodes CDR1 MGHDK and CDR2 SYGVNS. The V and J ends lost 2 bases and 0 bases respectively, with 8 bases between them. The CDR3 runs 15 residues.

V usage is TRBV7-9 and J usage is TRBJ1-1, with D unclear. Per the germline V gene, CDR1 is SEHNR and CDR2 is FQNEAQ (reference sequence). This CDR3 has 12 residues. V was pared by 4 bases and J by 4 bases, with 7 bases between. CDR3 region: CASSSIPTEAFF. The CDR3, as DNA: TGTGCCAGCAGCTCAATTCCCACTGAAGCTTTCTTT.

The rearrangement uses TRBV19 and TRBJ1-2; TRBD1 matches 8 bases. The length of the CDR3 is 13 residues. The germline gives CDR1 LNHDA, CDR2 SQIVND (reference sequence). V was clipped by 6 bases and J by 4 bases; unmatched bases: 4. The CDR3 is CASRPGQGYGYTF. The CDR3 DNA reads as TGTGCCAGTAGACCCGGACAGGGCTATGGCTACACCTTC. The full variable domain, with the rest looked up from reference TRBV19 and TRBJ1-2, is DGGITQSPKYLFRKEGQNVTLSCEQNLNHDAMYWYRQDPGQGLRLIYYSQIVNDFQKGDIAEGYSVSREKKESFPLTVTSAQKNPTAFYLCASRPGQGYGYTFGSGTRLTVV.

The CDR3 protein is CASSVGGQGLPTDTQYF. For the CDR3, the DNA is TGTGCCAGCAGCGTAGGTGGGCAGGGGTTACCCACAGATACGCAGTATTTT. This chain connects TRBV9 to TRBJ2-3; TRBD1 might be the D (6 bases). Trimming took off 0 bases at V and 2 bases at J, with 16 bases between the two ends. Germline assignment: CDR1 SGDLS and CDR2 YYNGEE. The CDR3 covers 17 residues.

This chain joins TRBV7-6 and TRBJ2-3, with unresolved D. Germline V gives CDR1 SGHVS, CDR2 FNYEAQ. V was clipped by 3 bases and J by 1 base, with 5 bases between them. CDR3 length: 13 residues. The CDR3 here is CASSFRGTDTQYF. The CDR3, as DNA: TGTGCCAGCAGCTTCCGTGGCACAGATACGCAGTATTTT.

For the CDR3, the DNA is TGTGCCAGCAGTCTCTCTGGAGCTGAAGCTTTCTTT. Encoded protein: CASSLSGAEAFF. V usage is TRBV2 and J usage is TRBJ1-1, with no clear D. The CDR3 is 12 residues long. In germline, CDR1 is SNHLY, CDR2 FYNNEI. V gave up 5 bases and J gave up 6 bases, with 10 bases separating them.

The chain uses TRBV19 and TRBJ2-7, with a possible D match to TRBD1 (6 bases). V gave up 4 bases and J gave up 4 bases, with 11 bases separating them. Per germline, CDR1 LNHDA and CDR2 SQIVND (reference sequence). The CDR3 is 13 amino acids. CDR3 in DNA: TGTGCCAGTAGTACCGAGACAGGATACGAGCAGTACTTC. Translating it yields CASSTETGYEQYF.

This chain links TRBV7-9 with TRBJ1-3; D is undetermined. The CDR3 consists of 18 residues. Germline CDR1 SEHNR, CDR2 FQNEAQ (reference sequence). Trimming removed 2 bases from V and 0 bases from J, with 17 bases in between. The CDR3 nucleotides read TGTGCCAGCAGCTTAATGCTTACGTTCGGTTCCTCTGGAAACACCATATATTTT. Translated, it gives CASSLMLTFGSSGNTIYF.

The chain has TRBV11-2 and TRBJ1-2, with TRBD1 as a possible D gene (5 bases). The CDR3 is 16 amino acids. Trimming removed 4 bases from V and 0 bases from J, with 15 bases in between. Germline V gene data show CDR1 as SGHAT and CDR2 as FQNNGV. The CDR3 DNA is TGTGCCAGCAGCTGGCTCGGGGGGGGTGCTAACTATGGCTACACCTTC. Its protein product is CASSWLGGGANYGYTF.

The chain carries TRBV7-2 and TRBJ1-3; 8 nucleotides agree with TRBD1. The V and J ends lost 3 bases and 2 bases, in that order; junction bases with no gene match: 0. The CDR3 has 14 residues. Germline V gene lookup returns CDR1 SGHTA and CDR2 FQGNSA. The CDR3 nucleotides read TGTGCCAGCAGCTTGACAGGGGCTGGAAACACCATATATTTT. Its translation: CASSLTGAGNTIYF.

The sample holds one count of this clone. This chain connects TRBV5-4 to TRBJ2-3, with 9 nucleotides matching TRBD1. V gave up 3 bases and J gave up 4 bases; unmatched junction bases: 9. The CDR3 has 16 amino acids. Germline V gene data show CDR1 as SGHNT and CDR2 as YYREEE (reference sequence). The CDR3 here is CASSSKQGALADTQYF. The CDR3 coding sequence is TGTGCCAGCAGCTCTAAACAGGGGGCCTTAGCAGATACGCAGTATTTT.